Shown below are 4 T cell receptor beta chains from a single sample sequenced in a study of blood T cells in healthy people across ages. The second PCR ran about 6 to 12 cycles with a sample-barcoded 5' primer and J-beta primers. In TCRdb, the 5' RACE reads were re-called with MiXCR into one record per CDR3 protein. The table has 700,000 to 900,000 distinct CDR3 sequences, 20% to 30% seen once; the top ten hold over 2.5%. The sample was also linked to a second study, of T cells of mothers and their children.

The specimen sequenced was blood. The receptor source for this set is a boy under 18 in good health.

As regards this clonotype: Compared with germline, one end of the junction differs, possibly owing to a read error. The chain uses TRBV6-1 and TRBJ1-6; D gene uncertain. Germline V gene lookup returns CDR1 MNHNS and CDR2 SASEGT. CDR3 length: 16 amino acids. CDR3 region: CASSGQASSYNSPLRF. CDR3 in DNA: TGTGCCAGCTCCGGGCAGGCGAGCTCCTATAATTCACCCCTCCGCTTT.

This clonotype appeared a few times. J is TRBJ2-6 and V is TRBV29-1, with no clear D. The CDR3 length is 14 residues. Trimming removed 0 bases from V and 1 base from J, with 4 bases in between. Germline lookup yields CDR1 SQVTM and CDR2 ANQGSEA. The DNA of the CDR3 is TGCAGCGTTGAAGACCTTTCTGGGGCCAACGTCCTGACTTTC. It specifies CSVEDLSGANVLTF.

The rearrangement links TRBV5-1 to TRBJ1-3, with a weak D call TRBD1 (6 bases). CDR3 length: 14 residues. Per the germline V gene, CDR1 is SGHRS and CDR2 is YFSETQ. V was clipped by 0 bases and J by 5 bases, with 9 bases between them. CDR3 DNA: TGCGCCAGCAGCTTGGAACAGGGACGAAACACCATATATTTT. It encodes CASSLEQGRNTIYF.

The rearrangement links TRBV21-1 to TRBJ1-1; the table gives TRBD1 as D, unverified against the DNA. TRBV21-1 is a pseudogene locus. The CDR3 has 15 residues. CDR3 in amino acids: CASSVPGGPRTEAFF. The CDR3, as DNA: TGTGCCAGCAGCGTTCCAGGGGGCCCGCGCACTGAAGCTTTCTTT.